These T cell receptor beta chains were read from a single sample in a study of T cells in Graves' hyperthyroidism and ophthalmopathy. TCRdb redid the calling of the multiplex PCR reads with MiXCR, one entry per CDR3 protein. The sample shows 300,000 to 500,000 distinct CDR3 sequences, more than 12% of them seen only once. The specimen was blood. These TCRs come from a man aged 50 or older with Graves' ophthalmopathy. The CDR3 runs from the conserved cysteine through the conserved F or W. The D gene is left open where the match is weak. For some rows the clone size is stated as once, few or many, or as a class when expanded; others skip it.

clone size: many
D gene: TRBD1
V gene: TRBV28
J gene: TRBJ1-5
CDR3 length: 14
CDR3 protein: CASSFRQGDQPQHF
CDR3 DNA: TGTGCCAGCAGTTTCAGACAGGGGGATCAGCCCCAGCATTTT

clone size: many
D gene: .
V gene: TRBV30
J gene: TRBJ1-2
CDR3 length: 13
CDR3 protein: CAWSVVAGDGYTF
CDR3 DNA: TGTGCCTGGAGTGTAGTGGCGGGGGATGGCTACACCTTC

clone size: .
D gene: .
V gene: TRBV11-2
J gene: TRBJ1-2
CDR3 length: 14
CDR3 protein: CASSSSVRIHGYTF
CDR3 DNA: TGTGCCAGCAGCTCTTCCGTAAGAATCCATGGCTACACCTTC

clone size: many
D gene: TRBD1
V gene: TRBV28
J gene: TRBJ2-7
CDR3 length: 15
CDR3 protein: CASSIAGTGDYEQYF
CDR3 DNA: TGTGCCAGCTCAATCGCCGGGACAGGGGACTACGAGCAGTACTTC

clone size: few
D gene: TRBD2
V gene: TRBV15
J gene: TRBJ2-2
CDR3 length: 18
CDR3 protein: CATSRDSRLAGVGGELFF
CDR3 DNA: TGTGCCACCAGCAGAGATTCCAGACTAGCGGGAGTGGGCGGGGAGCTGTTTTTT

clone size: .
D gene: .
V gene: TRBV6-1
J gene: TRBJ2-3
CDR3 length: 13
CDR3 protein: CASSGNSLDTQYF
CDR3 DNA: TGTGCCAGCAGTGGGAACTCTCTAGATACGCAGTATTTT

clone size: many
D gene: .
V gene: TRBV3-1
J gene: TRBJ2-1
CDR3 length: 18
CDR3 protein: CASSQGSVGLAVSHEQFF
CDR3 DNA: TGTGCCAGCAGCCAAGGATCAGTCGGTCTGGCTGTCTCTCATGAGCAGTTCTTC

clone size: many
D gene: TRBD2
V gene: TRBV7-9
J gene: TRBJ2-1
CDR3 length: 15
CDR3 protein: CASRTSGLSYNEQFF
CDR3 DNA: TGTGCCAGCAGGACTAGCGGTCTTTCCTACAATGAGCAGTTCTTC

clone size: many
D gene: .
V gene: TRBV7-8
J gene: TRBJ2-5
CDR3 length: 17
CDR3 protein: CASSLAHPFGGAETQYF
CDR3 DNA: TGTGCCAGCAGCTTAGCTCACCCATTTGGAGGGGCCGAGACCCAGTACTTC

clone size: many
D gene: TRBD2
V gene: TRBV6-1
J gene: TRBJ2-1
CDR3 length: 18
CDR3 protein: CASSTGLAGVGSYNEQFF
CDR3 DNA: TGTGCCAGCAGCACGGGACTAGCGGGAGTTGGCTCCTACAATGAGCAGTTCTTC

clone size: many
D gene: .
V gene: TRBV20-1
J gene: TRBJ1-6
CDR3 length: 13
CDR3 protein: CSVEGPGNSPLHF
CDR3 DNA: TGCAGTGTGGAGGGGCCGGGGAATTCACCCCTCCACTTT

clone size: .
D gene: .
V gene: TRBV14
J gene: TRBJ2-2
CDR3 length: 19
CDR3 protein: CASSQVSSWDNPNTGELFF
CDR3 DNA: TGTGCCAGCAGCCAAGTATCGAGTTGGGATAACCCTAACACCGGGGAGCTGTTTTTT

clone size: few
D gene: TRBD2
V gene: TRBV10-1
J gene: TRBJ2-1
CDR3 length: 16
CDR3 protein: CASSDRGREGLSEQFF
CDR3 DNA: TGCGCCAGCAGTGATAGGGGGCGGGAGGGCCTGAGTGAGCAGTTCTTC

clone size: few
D gene: .
V gene: TRBV5-8
J gene: TRBJ2-3
CDR3 length: 17
CDR3 protein: CASSLTSGPLSTDTQYF
CDR3 DNA: TGTGCCAGCAGTCTCACTTCAGGACCGCTTAGCACAGATACGCAGTATTTT

clone size: few
D gene: .
V gene: TRBV4-2
J gene: TRBJ2-7
CDR3 length: 17
CDR3 protein: CASSQAWGGLSGYEQYF
CDR3 DNA: TGTGCCAGCAGCCAAGCCTGGGGGGGCCTGTCTGGGTACGAGCAGTACTTC

clone size: .
D gene: .
V gene: TRBV7-8
J gene: TRBJ2-1
CDR3 length: 14
CDR3 protein: CASSLLGSYNERFF
CDR3 DNA: TGTGCCAGCAGCTTACTAGGCTCGTACAATGAGCGGTTCTTC

clone size: .
D gene: TRBD2
V gene: TRBV20-1
J gene: TRBJ2-3
CDR3 length: 16
CDR3 protein: CSAPGGLAGGGDTQYF
CDR3 DNA: TGCAGTGCCCCAGGGGGACTAGCGGGAGGAGGAGATACGCAGTATTTT

clone size: .
D gene: TRBD1
V gene: TRBV30
J gene: TRBJ2-7
CDR3 length: 14
CDR3 protein: CAWTGQGKVSEQYF
CDR3 DNA: TGTGCCTGGACCGGACAGGGGAAAGTCTCCGAGCAGTACTTC

clone size: many
D gene: TRBD2
V gene: TRBV18
J gene: TRBJ2-3
CDR3 length: 18
CDR3 protein: CASSPLPRTSGRTDTQYF
CDR3 DNA: TGTGCCAGCTCACCCCTCCCTCGGACTAGCGGGAGAACAGATACGCAGTATTTT

clone size: few
D gene: .
V gene: TRBV27
J gene: TRBJ2-5
CDR3 length: 18
CDR3 protein: CASSTQKQADFFGETQYF
CDR3 DNA: TGTGCCAGCAGCACACAAAAACAGGCGGACTTTTTCGGTGAGACCCAGTACTTC

clone size: many
D gene: .
V gene: TRBV11-1
J gene: TRBJ1-6
CDR3 length: 16
CDR3 protein: CASSLGPRSDNSPLHF
CDR3 DNA: TGTGCCAGCAGCTTAGGGCCTCGCAGTGATAATTCACCCCTCCACTTT

clone size: .
D gene: .
V gene: TRBV4-1
J gene: TRBJ1-5
CDR3 length: 15
CDR3 protein: CASSLSGSINQPQHF
CDR3 DNA: TGCGCCAGCAGCCTCTCCGGGTCCATCAATCAGCCCCAGCATTTT

clone size: .
D gene: .
V gene: TRBV7-3
J gene: TRBJ2-2
CDR3 length: 15
CDR3 protein: CASSPGPSNTGELFF
CDR3 DNA: TGTGCCAGCAGCCCGGGACCCTCGAACACCGGGGAGCTGTTTTTT

clone size: many
D gene: .
V gene: TRBV6-1
J gene: TRBJ2-5
CDR3 length: 13
CDR3 protein: CASSGTARETQYF
CDR3 DNA: TGTGCCAGCAGTGGGACAGCCCGGGAGACCCAGTACTTC

clone size: many
D gene: .
V gene: TRBV3-1
J gene: TRBJ2-7
CDR3 length: 15
CDR3 protein: CASSQLDGTHYEQYF
CDR3 DNA: TGTGCCAGCAGCCAATTAGACGGGACTCACTACGAGCAGTACTTC

clone size: few
D gene: TRBD1
V gene: TRBV6-1
J gene: TRBJ2-7
CDR3 length: 12
CDR3 protein: CASYPGQGQQYF
CDR3 DNA: TGTGCCAGCTATCCGGGACAGGGCCAGCAGTACTTC

clone size: .
D gene: TRBD1
V gene: TRBV19
J gene: TRBJ2-4
CDR3 length: 13
CDR3 protein: CASSTDRADIQYF
CDR3 DNA: TGTGCCAGTAGTACAGACAGGGCTGACATTCAGTACTTC

clone size: many
D gene: .
V gene: TRBV5-1
J gene: TRBJ1-4
CDR3 length: 14
CDR3 protein: CASSSTLTNEKLFF
CDR3 DNA: TGCGCCAGCAGCTCGACATTGACTAATGAAAAACTGTTTTTT

clone size: many
D gene: TRBD2
V gene: TRBV4-2
J gene: TRBJ2-5
CDR3 length: 16
CDR3 protein: CASSQGLAGAPETQYF
CDR3 DNA: TGTGCCAGCAGCCAAGGACTAGCGGGAGCCCCAGAGACCCAGTACTTC

clone size: .
D gene: TRBD2
V gene: TRBV20-1
J gene: TRBJ2-3
CDR3 length: 15
CDR3 protein: CSPRILAGFTDTQYF
CDR3 DNA: TGCAGTCCTAGAATACTAGCGGGATTCACAGATACGCAGTATTTT

clone size: few
D gene: .
V gene: TRBV6-6
J gene: TRBJ2-6
CDR3 length: 15
CDR3 protein: CASSYGGSGANVLTF
CDR3 DNA: TGTGCCAGCAGTTACGGAGGGTCTGGGGCCAACGTCCTGACTTTC

clone size: many
D gene: TRBD2
V gene: TRBV5-1
J gene: TRBJ2-7
CDR3 length: 14
CDR3 protein: CASSPPAGGTEQYF
CDR3 DNA: TGCGCCAGCAGCCCTCCCGCGGGAGGCACCGAGCAGTACTTC

clone size: many
D gene: .
V gene: TRBV28
J gene: TRBJ2-5
CDR3 length: 15
CDR3 protein: CASSFWGAQKETQYF
CDR3 DNA: TGTGCCAGCAGTTTCTGGGGCGCGCAAAAAGAGACCCAGTACTTC

clone size: many
D gene: .
V gene: TRBV7-9
J gene: TRBJ2-7
CDR3 length: 17
CDR3 protein: CASSLVGPTSWAYEQYF
CDR3 DNA: TGTGCCAGCAGCTTAGTGGGACCGACAAGTTGGGCTTACGAGCAGTACTTC

clone size: many
D gene: .
V gene: TRBV7-9
J gene: TRBJ2-7
CDR3 length: 12
CDR3 protein: CASSFRSSEQYF
CDR3 DNA: TGTGCCAGCAGCTTTCGATCAAGCGAGCAGTACTTC

clone size: .
D gene: .
V gene: TRBV29-1
J gene: TRBJ2-3
CDR3 length: 11
CDR3 protein: CSGSSTDTQYF
CDR3 DNA: TGCAGCGGTTCTAGCACAGATACGCAGTATTTT

clone size: many
D gene: TRBD1
V gene: TRBV18
J gene: TRBJ2-1
CDR3 length: 15
CDR3 protein: CASSQGQGASNEQFF
CDR3 DNA: TGTGCCAGCTCTCAGGGACAGGGCGCATCCAATGAGCAGTTCTTC

clone size: once
D gene: .
V gene: TRBV19
J gene: TRBJ1-6
CDR3 length: 15
CDR3 protein: CASSIAGRADSPLHF
CDR3 DNA: TGTGCCAGTAGTATAGCCGGTCGGGCCGATTCACCCCTCCACTTT

clone size: few
D gene: TRBD2
V gene: TRBV11-3
J gene: TRBJ2-2
CDR3 length: 15
CDR3 protein: CASSFRRGGVGELFF
CDR3 DNA: TGTGCCAGCAGCTTCCGTCGGGGGGGGGTCGGGGAGCTGTTTTTT

clone size: many
D gene: .
V gene: TRBV11-2
J gene: TRBJ2-7
CDR3 length: 14
CDR3 protein: CASSLTAGNYEQYF
CDR3 DNA: TGTGCCAGCAGCTTAACTGCAGGGAACTACGAGCAGTACTTC

clone size: many
D gene: TRBD1
V gene: TRBV6-1
J gene: TRBJ2-3
CDR3 length: 15
CDR3 protein: CASSDRDRVSDTQYF
CDR3 DNA: TGTGCCAGCAGTGACCGGGACAGGGTATCAGATACGCAGTATTTT

clone size: many
D gene: TRBD1
V gene: TRBV29-1
J gene: TRBJ2-1
CDR3 length: 13
CDR3 protein: CSVPGQAGYEQFF
CDR3 DNA: TGCAGCGTCCCAGGACAGGCTGGGTATGAGCAGTTCTTC

clone size: .
D gene: .
V gene: TRBV19
J gene: TRBJ2-4
CDR3 length: 16
CDR3 protein: CASSISGALAKNIQYF
CDR3 DNA: TGTGCCAGTAGTATCTCAGGGGCACTAGCCAAAAACATTCAGTACTTC

clone size: .
D gene: .
V gene: TRBV7-9
J gene: TRBJ1-1
CDR3 length: 12
CDR3 protein: CASEQGPPGAFF
CDR3 DNA: TGTGCCAGCGAACAGGGACCCCCTGGGGCTTTCTTT

clone size: many
D gene: TRBD2
V gene: TRBV5-6
J gene: TRBJ2-5
CDR3 length: 15
CDR3 protein: CASSSLASNGKTQYF
CDR3 DNA: TGTGCCAGCAGCTCACTAGCGAGCAACGGAAAGACCCAGTACTTC

clone size: few
D gene: .
V gene: TRBV25-1
J gene: TRBJ2-1
CDR3 length: 15
CDR3 protein: CASSEGGGEYNEQFF
CDR3 DNA: TGTGCCAGCAGTGAGGGCGGTGGGGAATACAATGAGCAGTTCTTC

clone size: .
D gene: .
V gene: TRBV6-2/TRBV6-3
J gene: TRBJ2-5
CDR3 length: 16
CDR3 protein: CASSYPNIGRQETQYF
CDR3 DNA: TGTGCCAGCAGTTACCCGAACATCGGCAGGCAAGAGACCCAGTACTTC

clone size: many
D gene: .
V gene: TRBV6-5
J gene: TRBJ1-2
CDR3 length: 15
CDR3 protein: CASSYGSRANYGYTF
CDR3 DNA: TGTGCCAGCAGTTACGGTTCTCGGGCTAACTATGGCTACACCTTC

clone size: many
D gene: TRBD2
V gene: TRBV7-2
J gene: TRBJ2-3
CDR3 length: 14
CDR3 protein: CASSPTSGADTQYF
CDR3 DNA: TGTGCCAGCAGCCCGACTAGCGGGGCAGATACGCAGTATTTT

clone size: many
D gene: TRBD1
V gene: TRBV29-1
J gene: TRBJ2-7
CDR3 length: 13
CDR3 protein: CSVSQDRPYEQYF
CDR3 DNA: TGCAGCGTCTCTCAGGACAGGCCCTACGAGCAGTACTTC

clone size: many
D gene: .
V gene: TRBV28
J gene: TRBJ2-7
CDR3 length: 13
CDR3 protein: CASSQNRVYEQYF
CDR3 DNA: TGTGCCAGCAGCCAAAACAGGGTTTACGAGCAGTACTTC

clone size: few
D gene: .
V gene: TRBV5-1
J gene: TRBJ1-2
CDR3 length: 13
CDR3 protein: CASQLGVEYGYTF
CDR3 DNA: TGCGCCAGCCAATTGGGGGTAGAGTATGGCTACACCTTC

clone size: .
D gene: TRBD2
V gene: TRBV9
J gene: TRBJ2-7
CDR3 length: 17
CDR3 protein: CASNVVPGGSPGNEQYF
CDR3 DNA: TGTGCCAGCAACGTAGTGCCGGGCGGGAGCCCAGGGAACGAGCAGTACTTC